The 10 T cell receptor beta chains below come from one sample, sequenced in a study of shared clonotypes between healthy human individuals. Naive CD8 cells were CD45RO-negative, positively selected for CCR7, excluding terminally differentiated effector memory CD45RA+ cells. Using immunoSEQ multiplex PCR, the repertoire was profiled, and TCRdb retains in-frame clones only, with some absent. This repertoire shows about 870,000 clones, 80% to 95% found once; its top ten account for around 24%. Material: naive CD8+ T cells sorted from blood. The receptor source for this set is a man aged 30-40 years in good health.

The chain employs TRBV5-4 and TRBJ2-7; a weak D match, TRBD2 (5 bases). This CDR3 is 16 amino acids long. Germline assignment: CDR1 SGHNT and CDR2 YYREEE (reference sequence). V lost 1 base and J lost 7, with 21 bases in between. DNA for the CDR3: TGTGCCAGCAGCTTGTTGTTGGGAGCTTTATCGGGGGAGCAGTACTTC. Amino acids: CASSLLLGALSGEQYF.

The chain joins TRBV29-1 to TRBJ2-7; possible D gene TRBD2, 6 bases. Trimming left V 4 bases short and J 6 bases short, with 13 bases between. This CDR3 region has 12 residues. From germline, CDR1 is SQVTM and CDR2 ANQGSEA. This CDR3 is CSVVGLATEQYF. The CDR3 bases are TGCAGCGTTGTTGGGCTAGCGACCGAGCAGTACTTC.

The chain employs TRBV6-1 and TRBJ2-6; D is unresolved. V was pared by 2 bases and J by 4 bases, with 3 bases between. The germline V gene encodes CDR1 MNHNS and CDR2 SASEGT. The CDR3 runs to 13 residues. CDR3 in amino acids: CASSETGANVLTF. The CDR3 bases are TGTGCCAGCAGTGAAACAGGGGCCAACGTCCTGACTTTC.

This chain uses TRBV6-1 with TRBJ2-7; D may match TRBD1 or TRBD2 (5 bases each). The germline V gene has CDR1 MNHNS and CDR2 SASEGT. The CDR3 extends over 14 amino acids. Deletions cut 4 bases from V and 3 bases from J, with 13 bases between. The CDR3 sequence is CASSGTGRNYEQYF. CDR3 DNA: TGTGCCAGCAGTGGAACGGGACGGAACTACGAGCAGTACTTC.

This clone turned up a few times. CDR3 bases: TGTGCCAGCAGTGAAGAGGTAGCGGGACCCTACGAGCAGTACTTC. Its protein is CASSEEVAGPYEQYF. The V and J genes are TRBV6-1 and TRBJ2-7, with TRBD2 matching over 8 bases. Germline-derived CDR1 and CDR2 are MNHNS and SASEGT. The V gene end was trimmed by 1 base and the J gene end by 2 bases; junction bases not matched to a gene: 4. The CDR3 extends over 15 amino acids.

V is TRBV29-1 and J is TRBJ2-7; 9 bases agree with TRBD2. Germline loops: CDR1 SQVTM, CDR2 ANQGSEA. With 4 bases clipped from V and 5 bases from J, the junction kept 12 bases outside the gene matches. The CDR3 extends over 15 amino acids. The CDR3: CSVVGGREGPHEQYF. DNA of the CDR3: TGCAGCGTTGTAGGGGGGCGGGAGGGCCCCCACGAGCAGTACTTC.

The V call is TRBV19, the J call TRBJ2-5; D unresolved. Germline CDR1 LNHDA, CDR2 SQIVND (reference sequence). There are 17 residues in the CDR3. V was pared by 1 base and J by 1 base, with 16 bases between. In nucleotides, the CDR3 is TGTGCCAGTAGTATAGGAGTCGTGTCAACCTTCCAAGAGACCCAGTACTTC. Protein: CASSIGVVSTFQETQYF.

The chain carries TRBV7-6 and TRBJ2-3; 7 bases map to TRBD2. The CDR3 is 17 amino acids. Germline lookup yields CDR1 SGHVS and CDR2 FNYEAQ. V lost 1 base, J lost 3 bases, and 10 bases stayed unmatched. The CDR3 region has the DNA TGTGCCAGCAGCTTAGGGGGCGGGAGCTCGGGAACAGATACGCAGTATTTT. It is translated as CASSLGGGSSGTDTQYF.

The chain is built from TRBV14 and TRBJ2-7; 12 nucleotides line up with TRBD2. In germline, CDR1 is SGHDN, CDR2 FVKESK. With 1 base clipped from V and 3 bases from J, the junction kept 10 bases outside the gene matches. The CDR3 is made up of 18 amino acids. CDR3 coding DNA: TGTGCCAGCAGCCAAGGGTTAGCTAGCGGGAGGGAATACTACGAGCAGTACTTC. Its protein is CASSQGLASGREYYEQYF.

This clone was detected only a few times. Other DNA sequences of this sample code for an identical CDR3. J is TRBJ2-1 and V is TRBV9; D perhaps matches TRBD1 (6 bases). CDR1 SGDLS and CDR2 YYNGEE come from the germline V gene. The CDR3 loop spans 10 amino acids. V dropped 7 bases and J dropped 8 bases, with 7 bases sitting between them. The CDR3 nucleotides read TGTGCCAGCTCAGGGGATGAGCAGTTCTTC. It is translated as CASSGDEQFF. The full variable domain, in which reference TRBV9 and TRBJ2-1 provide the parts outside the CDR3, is DSGVTQTPKHLITATGQRVTLRCSPRSGDLSVYWYQQSLDQGLQFLIQYYNGEERAKGNILERFSAQQFPDLHSELNLSSLELGDSALYFCASSGDEQFFGPGTRLTVL.